One sample yielded the 27 T cell receptor beta chains listed below, sequenced in a study of T-cell reconstitution after alpha-beta-depleted transplantation in children. Unique molecular identifiers tagged the TCRbeta library. MiXCR, applied by TCRdb to the PCR reads, yields one record per CDR3 protein. The sample carries 55,000 to 85,000 distinct CDR3 sequences, under 13% recorded once. Sequencing was performed on PBMCs, taken before TCRalphabeta/CD19-depleted stem cell transplant. These receptors were taken from a boy younger than 18 with acute myeloid leukemia, due to receive a stem cell transplant.

This clonotype occurred many times. The rearrangement links TRBV27 to TRBJ2-1; 12 bases map to TRBD2. The CDR3 runs to 14 residues. V lost 5 bases and J lost 6; bases outside the gene matches: 2. Germline CDR1 reads MNHEY; CDR2 reads SMNVEV (reference sequence). Here the CDR3 reads CASSPSGRANEQFF. CDR3 nucleotide sequence: TGTGCCAGCAGTCCTAGCGGGAGGGCCAATGAGCAGTTCTTC.

There are many counts of this clonotype. This sequence joins TRBV4-1 and TRBJ1-4; 7 bases agree with TRBD1. This CDR3 has 16 amino acids. Losses at the gene ends were 4 bases for V and 4 bases for J; bases not matched to a gene: 9. Germline assignment: CDR1 MGHRA and CDR2 YSYEKL. Here the CDR3 DNA reads TGCGCCAGCAGCCTAGTTACACAGGGGATTAATGAAAAACTGTTTTTT. Its protein product is CASSLVTQGINEKLFF.

Ten or more counts support this clonotype. This rearrangement joins TRBV6-5 to TRBJ1-1; a possible D gene is TRBD1 (5 bases). This CDR3 comprises 14 residues. The V gene's germline CDR1 is MNHEY and CDR2 SVGAGI. The V and J ends lost 2 bases and 4 bases respectively, with 11 bases between them. CDR3 protein: CASSYKGTFTEAFF. The CDR3 coding sequence is TGTGCCAGCAGTTACAAGGGGACGTTCACTGAAGCTTTCTTT.

This clonotype appeared many times. The rearrangement uses TRBV3-1 and TRBJ2-3, with a tentative D call TRBD2 (5 bases). Trimming took off 4 bases at V and 1 base at J, with 15 bases between the two ends. Germline V gene sequence: CDR1 LGHDT, CDR2 YNNKEL (reference sequence). This CDR3 is built from 16 residues. The CDR3 loop reads CASSPPQLEGTDTQYF. In nucleotides, the CDR3 is TGTGCCAGCAGCCCCCCCCAACTAGAGGGCACAGATACGCAGTATTTT.

This clonotype was counted many times. The chain couples TRBV20-1 to TRBJ1-3, with 7 positions matching TRBD1. CDR3 size: 15 residues. Germline loops: CDR1 DFQATT, CDR2 SNEGSKA (reference sequence). The V gene end was trimmed by 3 bases and the J gene end by 0 bases; junction bases not matched to a gene: 5. The CDR3 protein is CSASAGQISGNTIYF. The CDR3 DNA reads TGCAGTGCTAGTGCGGGACAGATCTCTGGAAACACCATATATTTT.

The sample holds many counts of this clonotype. The chain uses TRBV7-9 and TRBJ2-7; 9 nucleotides agree with TRBD2. Per the germline V gene, CDR1 is SEHNR and CDR2 is FQNEAQ (reference sequence). The CDR3 sequence is 13 residues long. V gave up 4 bases and J gave up 2 bases; unmatched junction bases: 0. CDR3 DNA sequence: TGTGCCAGCAGCTCTAGCGGGGCCTACGAGCAGTACTTC. Translating gives CASSSSGAYEQYF.

This clonotype was counted ten times or more. The chain has TRBV5-1 and TRBJ1-1, with 7 nucleotides matching TRBD1. With V trimmed by 0 bases and J by 11 bases, 13 bases remained unmatched. Germline V lookup: CDR1 SGHRS, CDR2 YFSETQ. There are 15 residues in the CDR3. CDR3 protein: CASSLVSGTVAFAFF. CDR3 nucleotides: TGCGCCAGCAGCTTGGTGAGTGGGACAGTGGCGTTTGCTTTCTTT.

There are many counts of this clonotype. The rearrangement uses TRBV5-5 and TRBJ1-3; no firm D call. V lost 1 base, J lost 1 base, and 6 bases lay in between. This CDR3 is built from 14 residues. Germline V gene lookup returns CDR1 SGHKS and CDR2 YYEKEE (reference sequence). The CDR3 DNA is TGTGCCAGCAGCTTGTGGGCTTCTGGAAACACCATATATTTT. Protein product: CASSLWASGNTIYF.

The rearrangement uses TRBV30 and TRBJ1-1, with a possible D match to TRBD1 (5 bases). V shed 4 bases and J shed 1 base, with 10 bases lying between them. Germline CDR1 reads GTSNPN; CDR2 reads SVGIG (reference sequence). The CDR3 is 13 amino acids. CDR3 protein: CAWTSRGNTEAFF. The CDR3 nucleotides are TGTGCCTGGACCTCAAGGGGGAACACTGAAGCTTTCTTT. Full variable domain (missing parts from reference TRBV30 and TRBJ1-1): SQTIHQWPATLVQPVGSPLSLECTVEGTSNPNLYWYRQAAGRGLQLLFYSVGIGQISSEVPQNLSASRPQDRQFILSSKKLLLSDSGFYLCAWTSRGNTEAFFGQGTRLTVV.

Worth noting for this clonotype: Mismatch with germline at one junction end may stem from a read error. The CDR3 is CASSYIGENTEAYF. As DNA, the CDR3 is TGTGCCAGCAGTTACATTGGGGAGAACACTGAAGCTTACTTT. This chain connects TRBV6-5 to TRBJ1-1; no firm D call. The CDR3 is 14 residues long. Germline CDR1 reads MNHEY; CDR2 reads SVGAGI.

Many counts were recorded for this clonotype. This chain links TRBV27 with TRBJ1-2, with D possibly matching TRBD1 (6 bases). The CDR3 covers 15 residues. V lost 8 bases, J lost 6 bases, and 22 bases lay in between. Germline-derived CDR1 and CDR2 are MNHEY and SMNVEV (reference sequence). The CDR3 reads CASGVAMGGADGYTF. The CDR3 nucleotides read TGTGCCAGCGGTGTTGCCATGGGGGGCGCGGATGGCTACACCTTC.

This clonotype occurred a few times. The genes are TRBV12-3 or TRBV12-4 and TRBJ2-7; D perhaps matches TRBD1 (7 bases). Trimming shortened V by 6 bases and J by 2 bases, and 17 bases separated the two germline ends. This CDR3 has 15 residues. This CDR3 reads CASSPAQGGTYEQYF. CDR3 DNA: TGTGCCAGCAGCCCCGCTCAGGGGGGAACCTACGAGCAGTACTTC.

This clonotype was recorded at least ten times. The chain links TRBV21-1 to TRBJ1-2. TRBV21-1 is listed as a pseudogene. This CDR3 region has 15 residues. The CDR3 protein is CASTQTRDLNYGYTF. The CDR3 coding sequence is TGTGCCAGCACCCAAACAAGAGACCTTAACTATGGCTACACCTTC.

This clonotype was recorded at least ten times. V is TRBV20-1 and J is TRBJ2-2; 10 bases are a match to TRBD2. Per germline, CDR1 DFQATT and CDR2 SNEGSKA (reference sequence). This CDR3 region has 16 residues. The V and J ends lost 1 base and 7 bases, in that order; junction bases with no gene match: 9. The CDR3 region has the DNA TGCAGTGCTAGAGTCACAGCGGGAGGGCCCGGCGGGGAGCTGTTTTTT. Protein: CSARVTAGGPGGELFF.

This clonotype was observed a few times. The gene calls are TRBV6-5 and TRBJ2-5, with TRBD2 matching over 7 bases. This CDR3 spans 17 amino acids. The germline CDR1 and CDR2 sequences are MNHEY and SVGAGI. V was clipped by 2 bases and J by 8 bases; unmatched bases: 17. CDR3 sequence reads: CASSYPRLDGRQETQYF. The CDR3 DNA sequence: TGTGCCAGCAGTTACCCCCGTTTGGACGGGAGGCAGGAAACCCAGTACTTC.

This clonotype was observed at least ten times. V and J are TRBV12-3 or TRBV12-4 and TRBJ1-1; D is ambiguous. Between the trimmed V and J ends, which lost 3 bases and 11 bases, there was a span of 10 bases. This CDR3 comprises 11 residues. CDR3 coding DNA: TGTGCCAGCAGTTTGAGGGTGCGTGCTTTCTTT. It encodes CASSLRVRAFF.

In this sample, this clonotype turned up many times. The chain joins TRBV28 to TRBJ1-2; unclear D gene. Trimming removed 4 bases at V and 3 bases at J, with 9 bases between. This CDR3 is built from 13 residues. In germline, CDR1 is MDHEN, CDR2 SYDVKM. The CDR3 here is CASSSTPYYGYTF. CDR3 sequence (DNA): TGTGCCAGCAGTTCTACACCTTACTATGGCTACACCTTC.

This clonotype was recorded at least ten times. The chain has TRBV9 and TRBJ2-2; 7 bases match TRBD1. V lost 2 bases, J lost 5 bases, and 6 bases stayed unmatched. CDR1 is SGDLS, CDR2 YYNGEE, per germline. This CDR3 comprises 15 residues. The CDR3 reads CASSVGQVATGELFF. The CDR3 DNA is TGTGCCAGCAGCGTCGGACAGGTAGCAACCGGGGAGCTGTTTTTT.

At least ten counts were recorded for this clonotype. The chain joins TRBV7-2 to TRBJ1-6; TRBD1 might be the D (6 bases). V was cut by 4 bases and J by 10 bases, with 23 bases left in between. The CDR3 spans 17 residues. Germline V CDR1 and CDR2: SGHTA, FQGNSA. The CDR3 DNA is TGTGCCAGCAGCTGGCTACAGGGCAGGGGCGGAGGATCACCCCTCCACTTT. This encodes CASSWLQGRGGGSPLHF.

This clonotype was counted many times. The chain combines TRBV20-1 with TRBJ2-1; 8 nucleotides line up with TRBD2. The germline CDR1 and CDR2 sequences are DFQATT and SNEGSKA (reference sequence). The CDR3 loop spans 12 amino acids. The V gene end was trimmed by 3 bases and the J gene end by 5 bases; junction bases not matched to a gene: 0. DNA of the CDR3: TGCAGTGCTAGCGGGGGGGACAATGAGCAGTTCTTC. Amino acid sequence: CSASGGDNEQFF.

This clonotype was seen more than once but under ten times. The J gene is TRBJ1-1, the V gene TRBV20-1; D uncertain. Looked up from germline, CDR1 is DFQATT and CDR2 is SNEGSKA (reference sequence). Trimming took 3 bases from V and 7 from J, leaving 6 bases between them. The CDR3 length is 10 residues. The DNA of the CDR3 is TGCAGTGCTAGTGAGAATGAAGCTTTCTTT. Translation: CSASENEAFF.

The genes are TRBV18 and TRBJ2-1, with a tentative D call TRBD2 (6 bases). Trimming stripped 5 bases from V and 7 bases from J, with 15 bases between. Germline assignment: CDR1 KGHSH and CDR2 LQKENI. The CDR3 length is 14 residues. The CDR3, as DNA: TGTGCCAGCTCATTAGAGGACTACTATAATGAGCAGTTCTTC. Translating it yields CASSLEDYYNEQFF. Looking up the rest from reference TRBV18 and TRBJ2-1 gives the full variable domain: NAGVMQNPRHLVRRRGQEARLRCSPMKGHSHVYWYRQLPEEGLKFMVYLQKENIIDESGMPKERFSAEFPKEGPSILRIQQVVRGDSAAYFCASSLEDYYNEQFFGPGTRLTVL.

This clonotype was detected many times. CDR3: CSAGKRLAGGQETQYF. CDR3 sequence (DNA): TGCAGCGCCGGAAAGAGACTAGCGGGGGGTCAAGAGACCCAGTACTTC. The chain joins TRBV29-1 to TRBJ2-5, with 13 bases fitting TRBD2. Germline CDR1 and CDR2: SQVTM and ANQGSEA. J was trimmed by 2 bases and V by 7 bases; bases with no gene match: 10. This CDR3 comprises 16 residues.

There are many counts of this clonotype. The genes are TRBV12-3 or TRBV12-4 and TRBJ1-5, with D possibly being TRBD1 (6 bases). This CDR3 has 14 residues. Trimming pared 0 bases from V and 6 bases from J, leaving 9 bases between. CDR3 sequence reads: CASSLAGAGQPQHF. The CDR3 DNA reads TGTGCCAGCAGTTTAGCGGGGGCGGGTCAGCCCCAGCATTTT.

The chain has TRBV7-8 and TRBJ2-7; no reliable D call. This CDR3 is 12 amino acids long. V was shortened by 2 bases and J by 6 bases, with 8 bases between the two germline ends. Per germline, CDR1 SGHVS and CDR2 FQNEAQ. CDR3 sequence: CASSLFSGEQYV. CDR3 DNA: TGTGCCAGCAGCTTATTCTCGGGCGAGCAGTACGTC.

This clonotype was recorded many times. V usage is TRBV12-3 or TRBV12-4 and J usage is TRBJ1-2; D unresolved. The CDR3 loop spans 13 amino acids. Deletions cut 6 bases from V and 5 bases from J, with 13 bases between. The CDR3 DNA reads as TGTGCCAGCAGCATCACCCTAGAGTATGGCTACACCTTC. As protein: CASSITLEYGYTF.

This clonotype was found many times. The chain employs TRBV20-1 and TRBJ2-3; tentatively, D is TRBD2 (5 bases). This CDR3 is built from 12 residues. V was pared by 6 bases and J by 7 bases, with 14 bases between. Germline CDR1 reads DFQATT; CDR2 reads SNEGSKA (reference sequence). The CDR3 protein is CSAGVLGYTQYF. Written as DNA, the CDR3 is TGCAGTGCGGGAGTTTTAGGTTATACGCAGTATTTT.